This T cell receptor beta chain was recovered during a study of CXCR3-negative and CXCR3-positive naive CD8 T cells. Study summary: Some 150 million TRB reads were obtained overall (about 1.5 +/- 0.3 million per library). Findings and caveats of the study: In both naive subsets diversity was comparably high, whereas memory CD8+ cells showed much lower diversity. Against CXCR3-negative naive cells, CXCR3-positive naive cells showed more hydrophobic TRB CDR3s.

Preparation of TRB cDNA libraries relied on 5' RACE carrying UMI labels. After re-calling the 5' RACE reads, TCRdb lists one entry per CDR3 protein, DNA absent. This sample's clone table lists 95,000 to 100,000 distinct CDR3 sequences. This CDR3 has 14 residues. As concerns this clonotype: The antigen remains unidentified.

The chain recombines TRBV12-3 or TRBV12-4 with TRBJ2-3; TCRdb outputs TRBD1, but without DNA this stays unchecked. The sequenced material came from naive CXCR3+ CD8+ T cells from blood. Subset reported: CD45RO-CCR7+CD27+CD95- naive CD8+ T cells expressing CXCR3 (TNR3+). This TCR was sampled from a human donor in good health. Some clones in this sample may be carry-over from other donors' samples. Here the CDR3 reads CASSPGTGIDTQYF.